The T cell receptor (beta chain) under discussion was sequenced for a study of OX40 agonist ivuxolimab in advanced cancers. The data were produced by immunoSEQ multiplex PCR, yet TCRdb's version contains in-frame clones alone and is incomplete. The repertoire holds more than 20,000 clones, with roughly 77% as singletons. V was cut by 0 bases and J by 4 bases, with 6 bases left in between. The CDR3 is 13 amino acids. Germline assignment: CDR1 SGDLS and CDR2 YYNGEE. Worth noting for this clone: The same CDR3 is also encoded by other DNA sequences in this sample.

This sequence originates from an adult with an advanced solid tumor such as melanoma, head and neck, liver or kidney cancer. The genes are TRBV9 and TRBJ2-3, with no clear D. Here the sequenced sample was CD4+ or CD8+ T cells sorted from blood, taken in a trial of the OX40 agonist ivuxolimab. The CDR3 DNA reads TGTGCCAGCAGCGTAGGTGGGGCAGATACGCAGTATTTT. Its protein product is CASSVGGADTQYF.